Presented here are 21 T cell receptor beta chains from one specimen sequenced in a study of T cells after somatic rescue of genetic block (TCRdb year 2020). Libraries came from the immunoSEQ multiplex PCR assay. TCRdb took this table from immuneACCESS and kept in-frame rearrangements with V and J called. Such tables lack part of the clones; where checked against another copy, unresolved V genes explain under half of the gap, and the rest is unexplained. The sample data list 88,000 or so clones, and 70% to 90% of these were observed just once. Together, the top ten hold 1.6% of the sample. Source material: peripheral blood mononuclear cells (PBMCs). Receptors originate from a young woman.

This clone was seen a handful of times. The chain employs TRBV28 and TRBJ2-7; maybe TRBD2 (7 bases). V was pared by 6 bases and J by 0 bases, with 15 bases between. Germline V CDR1 and CDR2: MDHEN, SYDVKM. CDR3 length: 15 amino acids. CDR3 protein: CASSLGGDGSYEQYF. CDR3 in DNA: TGTGCCAGCAGCTTAGGGGGGGACGGCTCCTACGAGCAGTACTTC.

This clone appeared a single time. J is TRBJ2-1 and V is TRBV6-4, with 12 bases matching TRBD2. The germline V gene encodes CDR1 MRHNA and CDR2 SNTAGT. The junction had 7 bases not matched to a gene; V was cut back by 4 bases and J by 0 bases. The CDR3 has 18 residues. The CDR3 region is CASSGRLAGVSSYNEQFF. Written as DNA, the CDR3 is TGTGCCAGCAGTGGACGACTAGCGGGAGTGAGCTCCTACAATGAGCAGTTCTTC.

This clone was recorded only once. The chain recombines TRBV27 with TRBJ2-5; D tentatively reads TRBD1 or TRBD2 (6 bases each). Trimming took off 3 bases at V and 5 bases at J, with 16 bases between the two ends. This CDR3 region has 15 residues. Germline values: CDR1 MNHEY, CDR2 SMNVEV (reference sequence). The CDR3 DNA reads TGTGCCAGCAGTTTGGACGGGGGCCTCCTGGAGACCCAGTACTTC. It encodes CASSLDGGLLETQYF.

The rearrangement links TRBV10-1 to TRBJ2-7, with 7 bases matching TRBD1. J lost 0 bases, V lost 8 bases, and 13 bases had no gene match. Germline values: CDR1 WNHNN, CDR2 SYGVQD (reference sequence). This CDR3 region has 16 residues. The CDR3 region has the DNA TGCGCCAGCTCTACCCTACGGGGACAGAACTCCTACGAGCAGTACTTC. Protein product: CASSTLRGQNSYEQYF.

The chain couples TRBV5-1 to TRBJ1-4, with D possibly being TRBD1 (5 bases). Germline V gene data show CDR1 as SGHRS and CDR2 as YFSETQ. The CDR3 extends over 14 amino acids. Trimming cost V 4 bases and J 0 bases, with 7 bases left between them. Here the CDR3 reads CASSPRATNEKLFF. The CDR3 DNA sequence: TGCGCCAGCAGCCCCAGGGCAACTAATGAAAAACTGTTTTTT.

This sequence joins TRBV7-9 and TRBJ2-2; 7 positions agree with TRBD2. The germline CDR1 and CDR2 sequences are SEHNR and FQNEAQ (reference sequence). The CDR3 extends over 17 amino acids. J lost 0 bases, V lost 6 bases, and 10 bases had no gene match. The CDR3 loop is CASRGPREGPNTGELFF. The DNA of the CDR3 is TGTGCCAGCAGGGGCCCGAGGGAGGGCCCGAACACCGGGGAGCTGTTTTTT.

The chain couples TRBV27 to TRBJ1-2; no clear D gene. Trimming shortened V by 3 bases and J by 4 bases, and 9 bases separated the two germline ends. Germline CDR1 MNHEY, CDR2 SMNVEV (reference sequence). The CDR3 covers 13 residues. CDR3 coding DNA: TGTGCCAGCAGTTTGGATAGGGCCTATGGCTACACCTTC. It encodes CASSLDRAYGYTF.

V gene TRBV7-9 combines with J gene TRBJ1-3; D is possibly TRBD1 (6 bases). Germline CDR1 is SEHNR and CDR2 is FQNEAQ (reference sequence). V was trimmed by 4 bases and J by 16 bases, leaving 20 bases between them. This CDR3 is built from 13 residues. Here the CDR3 reads CASSSGVGRANYF. CDR3 in DNA: TGTGCCAGCAGCTCAGGGGTGGGCAGGGCAAATTATTTT.

Only one count was recorded for this clone. The V gene is TRBV11-3, the J gene TRBJ2-3; D remains unclear. Trimming pared 1 base from V and 2 bases from J, leaving 10 bases between. The CDR3 covers 15 residues. The V gene's germline CDR1 is SGHNT and CDR2 YENEEA. As DNA, the CDR3 is TGTGCCAGCAGCTTAGGTACCAGATACACAGATACGCAGTATTTT. This gives the protein CASSLGTRYTDTQYF.

The chain combines TRBV4-2 with TRBJ2-7; possible D gene TRBD1, 6 bases. Trimming shortened V by 3 bases and J by 5 bases, and 17 bases separated the two germline ends. Germline V gene data show CDR1 as LGHNA and CDR2 as YNFKEQ. The CDR3 consists of 15 residues. As DNA, the CDR3 is TGTGCCAGCAGCCACAGGGAAGGGGGAGTTGACGAGCAGTACTTC. It encodes CASSHREGGVDEQYF.

The chain uses TRBV6-5 and TRBJ2-2, with D hard to call. Germline V gene data show CDR1 as MNHEY and CDR2 as SVGAGI. V was clipped by 0 bases and J by 4 bases, with 12 bases between them. The CDR3 totals 16 residues. The DNA for the CDR3 is TGTGCCAGCAGTTACTCGGTAACCCTATCCACCGGGGAGCTGTTTTTT. As protein: CASSYSVTLSTGELFF.

V is TRBV4-2 and J is TRBJ2-3, with 10 bases aligning to TRBD2. J was trimmed by 2 bases and V by 0 bases; bases with no gene match: 5. This CDR3 has 17 amino acids. Germline CDR1 LGHNA, CDR2 YNFKEQ. For the CDR3, the DNA is TGTGCCAGCAGCCAAGAACCTAGCGGGAGAACCACAGATACGCAGTATTTT. Encoded protein: CASSQEPSGRTTDTQYF.

The rearrangement uses TRBV9 and TRBJ2-2; 16 bases are a match to TRBD2. There are 18 residues in the CDR3. Germline CDR1 SGDLS, CDR2 YYNGEE. V lost 2 bases and J lost 5; bases outside the gene matches: 6. The CDR3 DNA is TGTGCCAGCAGCGTCGGGACTAGCGGGAGGGCCGGGACCGGGGAGCTGTTTTTT. This codes for CASSVGTSGRAGTGELFF.

This CDR3 is CASSRRGGGYNEQFF. The CDR3, as DNA: TGTGCCAGCAGCCGGAGGGGCGGGGGATACAATGAGCAGTTCTTC. The chain joins TRBV11-3 to TRBJ2-1, with TRBD2 matching over 7 bases. With 5 bases clipped from V and 4 bases from J, the junction kept 8 bases outside the gene matches. Per germline, CDR1 SGHNT and CDR2 YENEEA. The CDR3 has 15 residues.

J is TRBJ2-7 and V is TRBV28; TRBD2 aligns across 7 bases. Germline V gene sequence: CDR1 MDHEN, CDR2 SYDVKM. Trimming cost V 6 bases and J 7 bases; bases outside gene matches: 18. The CDR3 spans 16 residues. The CDR3 DNA follows: TGTGCCAGCAGCTTCCCGACTAGCCCAGCTTCGGGGGAGCAGTACTTC. Translating gives CASSFPTSPASGEQYF.

This clone was counted between two and nine times. The rearrangement links TRBV9 to TRBJ1-1; weak D call: TRBD1 (5 bases). This CDR3 is built from 12 residues. Trimming took 1 base from V and 6 from J, leaving 7 bases between them. CDR1 and CDR2 (germline): SGDLS, YYNGEE. DNA of the CDR3: TGTGCCAGCAGCGTACAGGGCGCTGAAGCTTTCTTT. It encodes CASSVQGAEAFF.

The genes are TRBV9 and TRBJ2-5, with TRBD1 identical over 7 bases. Germline V gene sequence: CDR1 SGDLS, CDR2 YYNGEE. The ends lost 3 bases at V and 4 bases at J; junction bases unmatched: 6. This CDR3 contains 14 residues. CDR3: CASSAGTVRETQYF. The CDR3 DNA follows: TGTGCCAGCAGCGCTGGGACAGTGCGAGAGACCCAGTACTTC.

This clone occurred a few times. The rearrangement joins TRBV6-5 to TRBJ1-5; tentative D call: TRBD1 (5 bases). This CDR3 is built from 15 residues. Germline loops: CDR1 MNHEY, CDR2 SVGAGI. The V and J ends lost 5 bases and 3 bases respectively, with 14 bases between them. CDR3 bases: TGTGCCAGCAGTGGCTTGAAAGGGGCCAATCAGCCCCAGCATTTT. It specifies CASSGLKGANQPQHF.

The chain employs TRBV18 and TRBJ2-7; 8 nucleotides agree with TRBD1. J lost 4 bases, V lost 6 bases, and 8 bases had no gene match. CDR1 is KGHSH and CDR2 is LQKENI in the germline V gene. This CDR3 spans 14 amino acids. The CDR3 region is CASSLKDRAYEQYF. In DNA, the CDR3 is TGTGCCAGCTCCCTAAAGGACAGGGCTTACGAGCAGTACTTC. Looking up the rest from reference TRBV18 and TRBJ2-7 gives the full variable domain: NAGVMQNPRHLVRRRGQEARLRCSPMKGHSHVYWYRQLPEEGLKFMVYLQKENIIDESGMPKERFSAEFPKEGPSILRIQQVVRGDSAAYFCASSLKDRAYEQYFGPGTRLTVT.

A few counts support this clone. This rearrangement joins TRBV2 to TRBJ2-6, with TRBD1 identical over 10 bases. From germline, CDR1 is SNHLY and CDR2 FYNNEI. V dropped 4 bases and J dropped 0; count of bases not matched to a gene: 12. The CDR3 is 20 residues long. CDR3 sequence: CASSVRDRGSWVSGANVLTF. The CDR3 DNA reads as TGTGCCAGCAGTGTACGGGACAGGGGCTCCTGGGTCTCTGGGGCCAACGTCCTGACTTTC.

This chain uses TRBV28 with TRBJ2-1, with D possibly being TRBD1 (6 bases). V was trimmed by 7 bases and J by 0 bases, leaving 10 bases between them. The CDR3 is made up of 14 amino acids. Germline V gene data show CDR1 as MDHEN and CDR2 as SYDVKM. This chain's CDR3 is CASTTDSSYNEQFF. The CDR3 coding sequence is TGTGCCAGCACTACGGACAGCTCCTACAATGAGCAGTTCTTC.